This T cell receptor beta chain was identified in a study of T cell changes during pregnancy in multiple sclerosis. Germline CDR1 is MNHNS and CDR2 is SASEGT. The CDR3 is 15 residues long. V lost 1 base to trimming and J lost 6 bases, with 14 bases between them. This table comes from immunoSEQ multiplex PCR, and its TCRdb copy is limited to in-frame clones, with some not included. The sample has 59,000 or so clones; 80% to 95% are singletons. The gene calls are TRBV6-1 and TRBJ2-3; D perhaps matches TRBD2 (7 bases). The TCR was taken from a female donor in good health, enrolled as a control in a pregnancy study. This specimen consisted of peripheral blood, obtained in the third trimester of pregnancy. The CDR3 loop is CASSEVGGGPDTQYF. The DNA of the CDR3 is TGTGCCAGCAGTGAAGTGGGGGGGGGCCCGGATACGCAGTATTTT.